The entry that follows covers one T cell receptor (beta chain) sequence. Profiling relied on immunoSEQ multiplex PCR, and the TCRdb table lists in-frame clones only, not all of them. The sample consists of hundreds of thousands of clones, 70% to 85% of them appearing once. The entry originates in a study of blood T cell repertoires in COVID-19. In the study overall: The origin of the acute and convalescent COVID-19 samples was the United States, Italy and Spain. PBMCs, B-cell-depleted T cells, or T cells were the source of the cDNA or gDNA that made up the material.

The CDR3 has 11 residues. V was pared by 1 base and J by 15 bases, with 2 bases of the junction left unmatched. Germline-derived CDR1 and CDR2 are LGHDT and YNNKEL (reference sequence). The chain couples TRBV3-1 (or the pseudogene TRBV3-2) to TRBJ2-1; 8 bases align to TRBD2. Sequencing was performed on peripheral blood. The sequence was collected from a woman aged 80 or over with acute or convalescent COVID-19. The CDR3 loop reads CASSQGGGWFF. The CDR3 nucleotides are TGTGCCAGCAGCCAAGGCGGGGGGTGGTTCTTC.